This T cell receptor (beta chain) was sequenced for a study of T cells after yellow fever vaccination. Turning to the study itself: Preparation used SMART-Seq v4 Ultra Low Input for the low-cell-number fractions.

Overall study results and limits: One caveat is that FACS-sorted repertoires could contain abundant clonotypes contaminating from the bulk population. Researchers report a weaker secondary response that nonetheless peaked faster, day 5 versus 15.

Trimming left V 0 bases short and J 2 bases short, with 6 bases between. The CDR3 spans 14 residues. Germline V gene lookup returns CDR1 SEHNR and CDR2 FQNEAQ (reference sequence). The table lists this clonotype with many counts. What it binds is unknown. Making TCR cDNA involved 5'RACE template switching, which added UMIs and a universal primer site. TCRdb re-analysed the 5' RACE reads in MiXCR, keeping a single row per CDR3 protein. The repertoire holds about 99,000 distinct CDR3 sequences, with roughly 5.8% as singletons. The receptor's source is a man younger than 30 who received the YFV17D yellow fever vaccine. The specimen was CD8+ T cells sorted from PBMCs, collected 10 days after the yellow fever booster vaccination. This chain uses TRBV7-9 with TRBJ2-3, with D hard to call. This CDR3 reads CASSLAQITDTQYF. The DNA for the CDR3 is TGTGCCAGCAGCTTAGCACAAATCACAGATACGCAGTATTTT.